This entry lists 13 T cell receptor beta chains sequenced from one sample in a study of blood T cell repertoires in COVID-19. Some clones are missing from TCRdb's copy, which holds only in-frame ones; the method was immunoSEQ multiplex PCR. The sample contains a few hundred thousand clones, 75% to 90% of which appear only once. Sequences were obtained from PBMCs or T cells enriched from blood (not recorded which). All receptors derive from a woman under 40 who had recovered from COVID-19.

V gene TRBV15 combines with J gene TRBJ2-3; 10 bases are shared with TRBD1. Trimming removed 0 bases from V and 8 bases from J; junction bases left unmatched: 11. Germline V gene data show CDR1 as LNHNV and CDR2 as YYDKDF (reference sequence). This CDR3 has 17 amino acids. The CDR3 is CATSREGQGSFFGTQYF. CDR3 nucleotides: TGTGCCACCAGCAGAGAGGGACAGGGGTCTTTTTTCGGTACGCAGTATTTT.

V is TRBV10-2 and J is TRBJ1-4; tentative D call: TRBD1 (5 bases). This CDR3 comprises 13 residues. V was clipped by 6 bases and J by 9 bases, with 14 bases between them. The germline gives CDR1 WSHSY, CDR2 SAAADI. CDR3 sequence (DNA): TGCGCCAGCAGAGGGGAAGTGGGGAAAAAACTGTTTTTT. It specifies CASRGEVGKKLFF.

This chain links TRBV5-6 with TRBJ1-5, with a possible D match to TRBD1 (5 bases). Trimming removed 0 bases from V and 6 bases from J, with 10 bases in between. The CDR3 spans 14 residues. Germline V gene sequence: CDR1 SGHDT, CDR2 YYEEEE. The CDR3 loop is CASSLAGDGQPQHF. For the CDR3, the DNA is TGTGCCAGCAGCTTGGCGGGGGACGGTCAGCCCCAGCATTTT.

V is TRBV5-1 and J is TRBJ1-4; 8 bases fit TRBD1. From germline, CDR1 is SGHRS and CDR2 YFSETQ. Trimming at V came to 4 bases and at J to 5 bases, leaving 10 bases not matched to a gene. The length of the CDR3 is 16 residues. The DNA of the CDR3 is TGCGCCAGCAGCCCCGGACAGGGAGATTTAAATGAAAAACTGTTTTTT. It is translated as CASSPGQGDLNEKLFF.

The genes are TRBV11-3 and TRBJ2-2; 10 bases match TRBD1. J lost 5 bases, V lost 1 base, and 1 base had no gene match. There are 15 residues in the CDR3. From germline, CDR1 is SGHNT and CDR2 YENEEA. This CDR3 is CASSLGQGATGELFF. The CDR3 DNA reads TGTGCCAGCAGCTTAGGACAGGGGGCAACCGGGGAGCTGTTTTTT.

The V call is TRBV28, the J call TRBJ1-2; no definite D call. CDR1 is MDHEN, CDR2 SYDVKM, per germline. The germline V and J ends were trimmed by 10 bases and 4 bases, with 16 bases remaining between them. This CDR3 has 13 amino acids. The CDR3 coding sequence is TGTGCCACTCGGCGGGTTCCCCCCTATGGCTACACCTTC. This translates into CATRRVPPYGYTF.

This clone has more than one count but fewer than ten. The rearrangement links TRBV28 to TRBJ1-2; D ambiguous. The germline V gene has CDR1 MDHEN and CDR2 SYDVKM. The V end lost 2 bases, the J end lost 12 bases, and 13 bases lay between the germline ends. The CDR3 totals 12 residues. CDR3 region: CASSLGNRRDTF. The CDR3 nucleotides read TGTGCCAGCAGTTTAGGAAATCGACGGGACACCTTC.

The chain joins TRBV7-2 to TRBJ1-4; a possible D gene is TRBD1 (6 bases). Germline V gene sequence: CDR1 SGHTA, CDR2 FQGNSA. The CDR3 sequence is 14 residues long. V was shortened by 5 bases and J by 7 bases, with 14 bases between the two germline ends. The DNA of the CDR3 is TGTGCCAGCAGCACACAGGGCATCCCTGAAAAACTGTTTTTT. Amino acids: CASSTQGIPEKLFF.

The DNA of the CDR3 is TGTGCCAGCAGCTTGCGGACAGGGGGCGACAATGGCTACACCTTC. It codes for CASSLRTGGDNGYTF. The chain recombines TRBV5-4 with TRBJ1-2, with 11 bases matching TRBD1. J gave up 6 bases and V 1 base, and 5 bases lay outside the gene matches. The CDR3 runs to 15 residues. Looked up from germline, CDR1 is SGHNT and CDR2 is YYREEE (reference sequence). The full variable domain, with the rest looked up from reference TRBV5-4 and TRBJ1-2, is ETGVTQSPTHLIKTRGQQVTLRCSSQSGHNTVSWYQQALGQGPQFIFQYYREEENGRGNFPPRFSGLQFPNYSSELNVNALELDDSALYLCASSLRTGGDNGYTFGSGTRLTVV.

The gene calls are TRBV24-1 and TRBJ2-3; 7 nucleotides agree with TRBD1. Germline V CDR1 and CDR2: KGHDR, SFDVKD. This CDR3 spans 16 amino acids. The junction had 7 bases not matched to a gene; V was cut back by 5 bases and J by 0 bases. CDR3 bases: TGTGCCACCAGTGCTCAGGACAGGACTAGCACAGATACGCAGTATTTT. Translating gives CATSAQDRTSTDTQYF.

The V and J genes are TRBV27 and TRBJ2-1, with no clear D. CDR3 length: 13 residues. V lost 1 base and J 3 bases, leaving 4 bases between the germline ends. CDR1 MNHEY and CDR2 SMNVEV come from the germline V gene (reference sequence). The CDR3 nucleotides read TGTGCCAGCAGTTTATTCCACTACAATGAGCAGTTCTTC. Protein: CASSLFHYNEQFF.

This chain connects TRBV28 to TRBJ2-7; the D is unclear. V lost 7 bases to trimming and J lost 4 bases, with 17 bases between them. The CDR3 has 14 residues. Germline lookup yields CDR1 MDHEN and CDR2 SYDVKM. CDR3 nucleotides: TGTGCCAGCAACCCGGGTTCAGTGGTATACGAGCAGTACTTC. Translated, it gives CASNPGSVVYEQYF.

This clone was seen a handful of times. The V gene is TRBV29-1, the J gene TRBJ1-2, with a weak D call TRBD1 (5 bases). The V gene's germline CDR1 is SQVTM and CDR2 ANQGSEA. V gave up 4 bases and J gave up 3 bases, with 18 bases separating them. The CDR3 runs to 15 residues. The CDR3 coding sequence is TGCAGCGTTGCTGGGGGGAAGGCCCTTTACTATGGCTACACCTTC. This sequence encodes CSVAGGKALYYGYTF.